The rows below give T cell receptor beta chains drawn from one sample of a study of T cells after yellow fever vaccination. One entry per CDR3 protein results from TCRdb running MiXCR on the 5' RACE reads. The top ten hold roughly a sixth of the sample, which has about 400,000 distinct CDR3 sequences, around 10% seen once. The sequenced sample was PBMCs, obtained on the day of the first yellow fever vaccination. These receptors came from a man between 18 and 35 years old who received the YFV17D yellow fever vaccine. CDR3s include the opening cysteine and the closing phenylalanine or tryptophan. A D gene is named only where the DNA matches it firmly. Clone sizes are given selectively: once, few, many, or a class where the clone is expanded.

J: TRBJ2-3
V: TRBV4-2
size: .
D: .
DNA: TGTGCCAGCAGCGACGGGGGCCTCGCAGATACGCAGTATTTT
CDR3: CASSDGGLADTQYF

J: TRBJ2-1
V: TRBV10-3
size: .
D: TRBD1
DNA: TGTGCCATCAGTGAAGGGACAGGGGGCTACAATGAGCAGTTCTTC
CDR3: CAISEGTGGYNEQFF

J: TRBJ2-1
V: TRBV7-2
size: few
D: .
DNA: TGTGCCAGCAGCTTTACTTCGGGGAATGAGCAGTTCTTC
CDR3: CASSFTSGNEQFF

J: TRBJ1-2
V: TRBV27
size: few
D: .
DNA: TGTGCCAGCAGTTTGGCAGGTACCCACTATGGCTACACCTTC
CDR3: CASSLAGTHYGYTF

J: TRBJ1-2
V: TRBV2
size: few
D: .
DNA: TGTGCCAGCAGTGCCGCCGGTCACTATGGCTACACCTTC
CDR3: CASSAAGHYGYTF

J: TRBJ2-5
V: TRBV19
size: .
D: .
DNA: TGTGCCAGTAGTACTAATTGGGAGACCCAGTACTTC
CDR3: CASSTNWETQYF

J: TRBJ1-2
V: TRBV18
size: few
D: .
DNA: TGTGCCAGCTCACCACCGATTTATGTCAATGGGGGCGCCGATGGCTACACCTTC
CDR3: CASSPPIYVNGGADGYTF

J: TRBJ1-1
V: TRBV11-2
size: .
D: TRBD1
DNA: TGTGCCAGCAGCCCGACAGGGTTCACTGAAGCTTTCTTT
CDR3: CASSPTGFTEAFF

J: TRBJ2-3
V: TRBV5-1
size: .
D: TRBD1
DNA: TGCGCCAGCCTAGCCGGGACAGGGCTCACAGATACGCAGTATTTT
CDR3: CASLAGTGLTDTQYF

J: TRBJ2-5
V: TRBV5-1
size: few
D: .
DNA: TGCGCCAGCAGGTCCACAGCATCTGGGTTAGGGGCCCAGTACTTC
CDR3: CASRSTASGLGAQYF

J: TRBJ2-2
V: TRBV7-9
size: .
D: .
DNA: TGTGCCAGCAGCAAGCGTGGTTACGCGGCGGACACCGGGGAGCTGTTTTTT
CDR3: CASSKRGYAADTGELFF

J: TRBJ1-5
V: TRBV29-1
size: .
D: .
DNA: TGCAGCGTTGTGGAGGGCCCGACTCAGCCCCAGCATTTT
CDR3: CSVVEGPTQPQHF

J: TRBJ1-1
V: TRBV9
size: .
D: .
DNA: TGTGCCAGCAGCGTAGCGGGGACGACCACTGAAGCTTTCTTT
CDR3: CASSVAGTTTEAFF

J: TRBJ1-4
V: TRBV5-1
size: .
D: .
DNA: TGCGCCAGCAGCTTGGCCGGGGGGGGAGAAAAACTGTTTTTT
CDR3: CASSLAGGGEKLFF

J: TRBJ2-1
V: TRBV20-1
size: few
D: .
DNA: TGCAGTGCTAGAGACCAACAGAACAGTCGTAACAATGAGCAGTTCTTC
CDR3: CSARDQQNSRNNEQFF

J: TRBJ2-3
V: TRBV6-1
size: few
D: .
DNA: TGTGCCAGCTCCGGGGTTCCCGCTAGCACAGATACGCAGTATTTT
CDR3: CASSGVPASTDTQYF

J: TRBJ2-5
V: TRBV11-2
size: few
D: .
DNA: TGTGCCAGCAGCTCGACTAGAGCCACGGGAGAGACCCAGTACTTC
CDR3: CASSSTRATGETQYF

J: TRBJ2-2
V: TRBV5-1
size: few
D: .
DNA: TGCGCCAGCAGCTTTCCCCGGGGCGGGGAGCTGTTTTTT
CDR3: CASSFPRGGELFF

J: TRBJ2-5
V: TRBV3-1
size: few
D: .
DNA: TGTGCCAGCAGCCCTTCGGGAATCAAAGAGACCCAGTACTTC
CDR3: CASSPSGIKETQYF

J: TRBJ2-7
V: TRBV7-8
size: many
D: TRBD2
DNA: TGTGCCAGCAGCTGGACTAGCGGGGGGTACGAGCAGTACTTC
CDR3: CASSWTSGGYEQYF

J: TRBJ2-2
V: TRBV12-3/TRBV12-4
size: few
D: .
DNA: TGTGCCAGCAGACCCCTCGGGGCCGGGGAGCTGTTTTTT
CDR3: CASRPLGAGELFF

J: TRBJ1-4
V: TRBV20-1
size: .
D: .
DNA: TGCAGTGCTACCTCAGGGCGGGGGGAAAAACTGTTTTTT
CDR3: CSATSGRGEKLFF

J: TRBJ2-2
V: TRBV5-1
size: .
D: TRBD2
DNA: TGCGCCAGCAGACCTAGCGGGGGTGTGAACACCGGGGAGCTGTTTTTT
CDR3: CASRPSGGVNTGELFF

J: TRBJ1-5
V: TRBV7-2
size: few
D: .
DNA: TGTGCCAGCAGCTTAGCCGGCGCAGGGATGGGGGGGGTCCTCAATCAGCCCCAGCATTTT
CDR3: CASSLAGAGMGGVLNQPQHF

J: TRBJ1-4
V: TRBV28
size: few
D: .
DNA: TGTGCCAGCAGTTCGGACACAAACGAAAAACTGTTTTTT
CDR3: CASSSDTNEKLFF

J: TRBJ1-1
V: TRBV19
size: .
D: .
DNA: TGTGCCAGTTGGAGTCAGGGGAACACTGAAGCTTTCTTT
CDR3: CASWSQGNTEAFF

J: TRBJ1-4
V: TRBV3-1
size: .
D: TRBD1
DNA: TGTGCCAGCAGACAGGGGGAGGGAAAACTGTTTTTT
CDR3: CASRQGEGKLFF

J: TRBJ2-2
V: TRBV7-2
size: .
D: .
DNA: TGTGCCAGCAGCCCAAACCTACACCAGAACACCGGGGAGCTGTTTTTT
CDR3: CASSPNLHQNTGELFF

J: TRBJ2-5
V: TRBV29-1
size: .
D: TRBD1
DNA: TGCAGCGTTGAAGATCAAATGGAACAGGGGGTTGAGACCCAGTACTTC
CDR3: CSVEDQMEQGVETQYF

J: TRBJ2-7
V: TRBV12-5
size: .
D: TRBD1
DNA: TGTGCTAGTGGTTTGGAAGGGGGCATAGTGCAGTACTTC
CDR3: CASGLEGGIVQYF

J: TRBJ1-5
V: TRBV20-1
size: many
D: TRBD1
DNA: TGCAGTGCTAGAGATCCGACAGGGTGGGCTCAGCCCCAGCATTTT
CDR3: CSARDPTGWAQPQHF

J: TRBJ2-5
V: TRBV7-2
size: .
D: TRBD1
DNA: TGTGCCAGCAGCTTAGGGACAGGGGGGACTAGAGAGACCCAGTACTTC
CDR3: CASSLGTGGTRETQYF

J: TRBJ1-6
V: TRBV3-1
size: .
D: TRBD1
DNA: TGTGCCAGCAGCCAAATTTGGACAGGGTCAGGGTCACCCCTCCACTTT
CDR3: CASSQIWTGSGSPLHF

J: TRBJ2-5
V: TRBV15
size: few
D: .
DNA: TGTGCCACCAGCAGAGAGGGGAGACAAGAGACCCAGTACTTC
CDR3: CATSREGRQETQYF

J: TRBJ2-3
V: TRBV5-4
size: few
D: TRBD1
DNA: TGTGCCAGCACGGCTAGGACAGGCTATACTACTACAGATACGCAGTATTTT
CDR3: CASTARTGYTTTDTQYF

J: TRBJ2-3
V: TRBV21-1
size: .
D: .
DNA: TGTGCCAGCAGCCACAGGAGAACAAACACAGATACGCAGTATTTT
CDR3: CASSHRRTNTDTQYF

J: TRBJ2-7
V: TRBV24-1
size: .
D: .
DNA: TGTGCCTTCGGGTTAAACGAGCAGTACTTC
CDR3: CAFGLNEQYF

J: TRBJ2-3
V: TRBV6-5
size: many
D: .
DNA: TGTGCCAGCAGGACCGGGGGAGTGGATACGCAGTATTTT
CDR3: CASRTGGVDTQYF

J: TRBJ2-1
V: TRBV18
size: many
D: .
DNA: TGTGCCAGCTCACCATCCGGAAGAGGCGAGCAGTTCTTC
CDR3: CASSPSGRGEQFF

J: TRBJ2-1
V: TRBV5-1
size: many
D: .
DNA: TGCGCCAGCAGCTTGGACCCCCCTGCCTATGAGCAGTTCTTC
CDR3: CASSLDPPAYEQFF

J: TRBJ2-1
V: TRBV7-8
size: .
D: .
DNA: TGTGCCAGCAGCTTAAGGGCGGAGACTTACAATGAGCAGTTCTTC
CDR3: CASSLRAETYNEQFF

J: TRBJ2-2
V: TRBV4-1
size: .
D: TRBD2
DNA: TGCGCCAGCAGCCAGCCTCTAGCGGGGGGGCCCCGTTCCGGGGAGCTGTTTTTT
CDR3: CASSQPLAGGPRSGELFF

J: TRBJ1-1
V: TRBV10-2
size: .
D: .
DNA: TGCGCCACCGTGCAGGCAGCCTTGAACACTGAAGCTTTCTTT
CDR3: CATVQAALNTEAFF

J: TRBJ2-7
V: TRBV15
size: .
D: .
DNA: TGTGCCACCAGCAGAGATCATGAGGAGGCGGCTAGCTCTAGCTCCTACGAGCAGTACTTC
CDR3: CATSRDHEEAASSSSYEQYF

J: TRBJ2-5
V: TRBV12-3/TRBV12-4
size: many
D: .
DNA: TGTGCCAGCAGTCCATACCTGCAAGAGACCCAGTACTTC
CDR3: CASSPYLQETQYF

J: TRBJ1-1
V: TRBV2
size: many
D: .
DNA: TGTGCCAGCAACCCCGGTCAGCAGAACACTGAAGCTTTCTTT
CDR3: CASNPGQQNTEAFF

J: TRBJ2-3
V: TRBV12-3/TRBV12-4
size: .
D: .
DNA: TGTGCCAGTACCGACGGGTCCACAGATACGCAGTATTTT
CDR3: CASTDGSTDTQYF

J: TRBJ2-1
V: TRBV7-2
size: few
D: TRBD2
DNA: TGTGCCAGCAGGTTCGACGGGAGGAGCTCCTACAATGAGCAGTTCTTC
CDR3: CASRFDGRSSYNEQFF

J: TRBJ2-2
V: TRBV3-1
size: few
D: .
DNA: TGTGCCAGCAGGTTTCGGGGAAACACCGGGGAGCTGTTTTTT
CDR3: CASRFRGNTGELFF